This TCR beta chain appears in the sequencing data of a study of technical replicates of blood from a few donors. The CDR3 length is 13 residues. Germline assignment: CDR1 SGHNT and CDR2 YENEEA. The V segment lost 3 bases and the J segment 4 bases; nucleotides outside the gene matches: 1. Method: immunoSEQ multiplex PCR; TCRdb's copy keeps in-frame clones and lacks some. The sample shows tens of thousands of clones, more than 75% of them seen only once. Material: PBMCs. The TCR was taken from a human donor in good health. Some clones in this sample may be carry-over from other donors' samples. The genes are TRBV11-3 and TRBJ1-2, with 8 bases aligning to TRBD1. CDR3 in amino acids: CASSFGQGYGYTF. The CDR3 DNA is TGTGCCAGCAGCTTCGGACAGGGCTATGGCTACACCTTC.